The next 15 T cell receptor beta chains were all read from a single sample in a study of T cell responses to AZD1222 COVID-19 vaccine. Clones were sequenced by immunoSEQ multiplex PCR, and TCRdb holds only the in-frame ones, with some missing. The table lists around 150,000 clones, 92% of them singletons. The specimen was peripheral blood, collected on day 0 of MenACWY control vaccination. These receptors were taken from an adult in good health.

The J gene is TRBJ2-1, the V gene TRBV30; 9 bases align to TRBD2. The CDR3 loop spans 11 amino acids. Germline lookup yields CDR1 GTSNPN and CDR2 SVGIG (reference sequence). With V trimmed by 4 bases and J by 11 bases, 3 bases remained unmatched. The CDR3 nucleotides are TGTGCCTGGACTAGCGGGGTTCAGCAGTTCTTC. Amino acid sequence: CAWTSGVQQFF.

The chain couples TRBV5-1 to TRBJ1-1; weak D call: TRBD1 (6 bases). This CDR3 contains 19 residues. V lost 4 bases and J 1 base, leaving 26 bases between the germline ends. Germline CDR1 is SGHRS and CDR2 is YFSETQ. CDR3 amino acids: CASSPEIPLLRGKNTEAFF. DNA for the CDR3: TGCGCCAGCAGCCCGGAGATCCCATTACTCAGGGGCAAGAACACTGAAGCTTTCTTT.

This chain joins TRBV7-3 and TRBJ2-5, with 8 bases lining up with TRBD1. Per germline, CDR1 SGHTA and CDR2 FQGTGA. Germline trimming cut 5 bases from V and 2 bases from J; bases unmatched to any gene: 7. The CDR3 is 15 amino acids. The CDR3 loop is CASSPGTGIQETQYF. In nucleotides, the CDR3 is TGTGCCAGCAGCCCCGGGACAGGAATACAAGAGACCCAGTACTTC. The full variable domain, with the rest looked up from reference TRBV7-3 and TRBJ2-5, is GAGVSQTPSNKVTEKGKYVELRCDPISGHTALYWYRQSLGQGPEFLIYFQGTGAADDSGLPNDRFFAVRPEGSVSTLKIQRTERGDSAVYLCASSPGTGIQETQYFGPGTRLLVL.

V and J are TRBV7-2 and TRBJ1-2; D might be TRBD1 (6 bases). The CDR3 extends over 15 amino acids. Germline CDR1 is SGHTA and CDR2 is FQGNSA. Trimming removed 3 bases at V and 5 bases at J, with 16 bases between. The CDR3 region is CASSLAKGGLYGYTF. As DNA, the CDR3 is TGTGCCAGCAGCTTGGCCAAGGGGGGGCTTTATGGCTACACCTTC. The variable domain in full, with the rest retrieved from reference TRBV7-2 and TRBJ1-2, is GAGVSQSPSNKVTEKGKDVELRCDPISGHTALYWYRQSLGQGLEFLIYFQGNSAPDKSGLPSDRFSAERTGGSVSTLTIQRTQQEDSAVYLCASSLAKGGLYGYTFGSGTRLTVV.

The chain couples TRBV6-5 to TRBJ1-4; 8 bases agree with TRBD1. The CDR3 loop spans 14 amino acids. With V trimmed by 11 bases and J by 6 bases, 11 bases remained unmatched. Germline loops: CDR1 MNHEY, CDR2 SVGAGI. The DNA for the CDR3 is TGTGCCGCCTCCCGACAGGGGCGAGATGAAAAACTGTTTTTT. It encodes CAASRQGRDEKLFF.

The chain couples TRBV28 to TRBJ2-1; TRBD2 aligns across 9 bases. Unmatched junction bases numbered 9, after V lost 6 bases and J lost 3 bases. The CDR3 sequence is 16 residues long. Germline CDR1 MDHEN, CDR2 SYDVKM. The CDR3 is CASRAPGLAGYNEQFF. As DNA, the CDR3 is TGTGCCAGCAGAGCCCCGGGACTAGCAGGCTACAATGAGCAGTTCTTC.

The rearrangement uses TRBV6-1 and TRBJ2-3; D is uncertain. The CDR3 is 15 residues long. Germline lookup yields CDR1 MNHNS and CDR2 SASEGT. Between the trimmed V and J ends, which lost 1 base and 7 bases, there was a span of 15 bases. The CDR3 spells CASSEVSGAWNTQYF. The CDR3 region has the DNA TGTGCCAGCAGTGAAGTGTCAGGTGCCTGGAATACGCAGTATTTT.

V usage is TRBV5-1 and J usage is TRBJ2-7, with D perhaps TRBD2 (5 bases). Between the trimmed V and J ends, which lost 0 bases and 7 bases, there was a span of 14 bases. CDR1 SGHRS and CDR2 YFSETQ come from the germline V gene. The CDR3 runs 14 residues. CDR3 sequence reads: CASSLETLSGEQYF. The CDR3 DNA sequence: TGCGCCAGCAGCTTGGAAACCCTTTCGGGGGAGCAGTACTTC.

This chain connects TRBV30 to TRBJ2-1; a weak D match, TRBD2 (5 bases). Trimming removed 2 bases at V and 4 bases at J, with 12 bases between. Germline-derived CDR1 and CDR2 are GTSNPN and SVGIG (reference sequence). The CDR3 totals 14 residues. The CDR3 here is CAWSHQRIYNEQFF. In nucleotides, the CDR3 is TGTGCCTGGAGTCATCAGCGGATTTACAATGAGCAGTTCTTC.

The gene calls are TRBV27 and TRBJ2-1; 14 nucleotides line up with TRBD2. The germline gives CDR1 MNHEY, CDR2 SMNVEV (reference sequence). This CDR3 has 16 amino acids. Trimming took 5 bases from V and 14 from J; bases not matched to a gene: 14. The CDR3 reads CASSLTTSGRGQKKFF. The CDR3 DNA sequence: TGTGCCAGCAGTCTCACGACTAGCGGGAGGGGTCAGAAAAAGTTCTTC.

As DNA, the CDR3 is TGTGCCAGCAGCTTCGGGGACACCTCCAATCAGCCCCAGCATTTT. This sequence encodes CASSFGDTSNQPQHF. V gene TRBV7-9 combines with J gene TRBJ1-5, with TRBD1 as a possible D gene (6 bases). V lost 3 bases and J 3 bases, leaving 12 bases between the germline ends. CDR3 length: 15 amino acids. The germline V gene encodes CDR1 SEHNR and CDR2 FQNEAQ (reference sequence).

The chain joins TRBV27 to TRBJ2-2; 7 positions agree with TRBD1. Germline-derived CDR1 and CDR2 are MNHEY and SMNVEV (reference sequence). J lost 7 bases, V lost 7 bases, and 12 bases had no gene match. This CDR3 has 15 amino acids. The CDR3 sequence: CASTSLGGAGGELFF. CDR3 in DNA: TGTGCCAGCACCAGCTTAGGGGGCGCCGGCGGGGAGCTGTTTTTT.

CDR3: CASRQAAGTEAFF. In nucleotides, the CDR3 is TGTGCCAGCAGACAGGCAGCGGGCACTGAAGCTTTCTTT. The chain uses TRBV7-8 and TRBJ1-1; the D gene is possibly TRBD1 (5 bases). Trimming removed 6 bases from V and 4 bases from J, with 12 bases in between. Germline assignment: CDR1 SGHVS and CDR2 FQNEAQ. The CDR3 runs to 13 residues.

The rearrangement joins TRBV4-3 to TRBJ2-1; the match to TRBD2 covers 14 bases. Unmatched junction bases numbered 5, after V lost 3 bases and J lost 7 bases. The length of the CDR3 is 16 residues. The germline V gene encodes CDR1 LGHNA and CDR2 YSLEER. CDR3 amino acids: CASSQGTSGSWNEQFF. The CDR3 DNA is TGCGCCAGCAGCCAGGGGACTAGCGGGAGCTGGAATGAGCAGTTCTTC.

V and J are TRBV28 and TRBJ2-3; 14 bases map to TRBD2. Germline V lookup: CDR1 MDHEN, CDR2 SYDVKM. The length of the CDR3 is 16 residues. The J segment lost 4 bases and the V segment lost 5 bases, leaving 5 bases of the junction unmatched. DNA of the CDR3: TGTGCCAGCAGTGTCGGACTAGCGGGAGGTGCAGATACGCAGTATTTT. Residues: CASSVGLAGGADTQYF.